A single sample gave rise to the 14 T cell receptor beta chains below, sequenced in a study of Ad26.COV2.S vaccination and SARS-CoV-2 variants. Repertoires were generated with immunoSEQ multiplex PCR, while TCRdb's copy carries only in-frame clones and drops some. The sample lists about 350,000 clones; about 90% were seen once. The specimen was peripheral blood, collected after recovery from COVID-19. The receptor set was obtained from a human donor who had recovered from COVID-19.

The gene calls are TRBV7-9 and TRBJ2-1; D not certain. There are 14 residues in the CDR3. Germline lookup yields CDR1 SEHNR and CDR2 FQNEAQ (reference sequence). V shed 5 bases and J shed 0 bases, with 8 bases lying between them. The CDR3 region is CASSLADSYNEQFF. The CDR3 DNA reads TGTGCCAGCAGCCTGGCGGACTCCTACAATGAGCAGTTCTTC. The full variable domain, with the rest looked up from reference TRBV7-9 and TRBJ2-1, is DTGVSQNPRHKITKRGQNVTFRCDPISEHNRLYWYRQTLGQGPEFLTYFQNEAQLEKSRLLSDRFSAERPKGSFSTLEIQRTEQGDSAMYLCASSLADSYNEQFFGPGTRLTVL.

The chain has TRBV7-2 and TRBJ2-5, with a possible D match to TRBD1 (5 bases). The germline V gene encodes CDR1 SGHTA and CDR2 FQGNSA. V dropped 4 bases and J dropped 4 bases, with 13 bases sitting between them. CDR3 length equals 14 residues. The CDR3 reads CASSSQAQTETQYF. Here the CDR3 DNA reads TGTGCCAGCAGCTCACAGGCCCAAACAGAGACCCAGTACTTC.

The gene calls are TRBV19 and TRBJ2-5, with D hard to call. This CDR3 region has 14 residues. Germline CDR1 reads LNHDA; CDR2 reads SQIVND (reference sequence). The ends were cut back, 2 bases at V and 5 bases at J, with 12 bases in the middle. The CDR3 DNA reads TGTGCCAGTAGTATAAGGGAAGCAGTGGAGACCCAGTACTTC. Its protein product is CASSIREAVETQYF.

This clone was detected once. The rearrangement links TRBV9 to TRBJ2-2; D gene ambiguous. Germline values: CDR1 SGDLS, CDR2 YYNGEE. V was shortened by 0 bases and J by 6 bases, with 6 bases between the two germline ends. This CDR3 has 13 residues. CDR3 residues: CASSVGRAGELFF. As DNA, the CDR3 is TGTGCCAGCAGCGTAGGGCGAGCCGGGGAGCTGTTTTTT.

This chain joins TRBV5-6 and TRBJ1-2; possible D gene TRBD1, 6 bases. Germline V gene data show CDR1 as SGHDT and CDR2 as YYEEEE. The CDR3 is made up of 15 amino acids. The V end lost 1 base, the J end lost 4 bases, and 14 bases lay between the germline ends. CDR3 sequence: CASSLQGYPLYGYTF. As DNA, the CDR3 is TGTGCCAGCAGCTTGCAGGGGTACCCCCTCTATGGCTACACCTTC.

This chain uses TRBV19 with TRBJ2-5; maybe TRBD2 (5 bases). The germline V and J ends were trimmed by 5 bases and 5 bases, with 18 bases remaining between them. The CDR3 is made up of 15 amino acids. CDR1 and CDR2 from the germline V gene are LNHDA and SQIVND (reference sequence). The CDR3 bases are TGTGCCAGTAGTCCCAGCCTGAGAGGGCAGGAGACCCAGTACTTC. It encodes CASSPSLRGQETQYF.

This sequence joins TRBV9 and TRBJ2-6; D might be TRBD1 (6 bases). Deletions cut 0 bases from V and 3 bases from J, with 16 bases between. The CDR3 is 18 residues long. Germline assignment: CDR1 SGDLS and CDR2 YYNGEE. The DNA for the CDR3 is TGTGCCAGCAGCGTAGTCCCACCGGCAGGGGTTGGGGCCAACGTCCTGACTTTC. It encodes CASSVVPPAGVGANVLTF.

V and J are TRBV19 and TRBJ2-1, with 8 nucleotides matching TRBD2. Germline V gene lookup returns CDR1 LNHDA and CDR2 SQIVND (reference sequence). The CDR3 sequence is 15 residues long. V trimming: 8 bases; J trimming: 5 bases; junction bases outside the gene matches: 11. This chain's CDR3 is CASLLRAGDHNEQFF. Written as DNA, the CDR3 is TGTGCCAGTCTGCTCAGAGCGGGGGACCACAATGAGCAGTTCTTC.

On this clone: Within the sample, other DNA sequences also encode this same CDR3. The chain links TRBV4-2 to TRBJ2-2, with D unclear. Looked up from germline, CDR1 is LGHNA and CDR2 is YNFKEQ. V lost 3 bases to trimming and J lost 4 bases, with 3 bases between them. The CDR3 length is 12 residues. CDR3 sequence: CASSHPTGELFF. CDR3 DNA: TGTGCCAGCAGCCATCCCACCGGGGAGCTGTTTTTT.

The chain has TRBV27 and TRBJ2-3; TRBD1 agrees at 7 bases. Germline V CDR1 and CDR2: MNHEY, SMNVEV (reference sequence). The CDR3 contains 18 residues. Trimming took 5 bases from V and 0 from J; bases not matched to a gene: 14. Here the CDR3 DNA reads TGTGCCAGCAGTCCCTTCGGTCCGGGACAGCCTAGCACAGATACGCAGTATTTT. Amino acid sequence: CASSPFGPGQPSTDTQYF.

CDR3 DNA sequence: TGTGCCAGCAGTCTAACCCGGACTAGCGGGGGGGAGCAGTTCTTC. Its translation is CASSLTRTSGGEQFF. The J gene is TRBJ2-1, the V gene TRBV6-6; TRBD2 agrees at 14 bases. CDR3 size: 15 residues. The germline V gene encodes CDR1 MNHNY and CDR2 SVGAGI (reference sequence). The V and J ends lost 5 bases and 10 bases, in that order; junction bases with no gene match: 7.

The rearrangement links TRBV6-5 to TRBJ1-2; a possible D gene is TRBD1 (5 bases). Germline V lookup: CDR1 MNHEY, CDR2 SVGAGI. The V end lost 6 bases, the J end lost 8 bases, and 19 bases lay between the germline ends. The CDR3 contains 14 residues. Here the CDR3 reads CASSRGTTRPGYTF. CDR3 in DNA: TGTGCCAGCAGCCGTGGGACGACTCGCCCAGGCTACACCTTC.

This rearrangement joins TRBV5-4 to TRBJ2-5; a possible D gene is TRBD2 (5 bases). Germline V lookup: CDR1 SGHNT, CDR2 YYREEE (reference sequence). This CDR3 has 16 residues. Trimming took 3 bases from V and 0 from J, leaving 15 bases between them. Written as DNA, the CDR3 is TGTGCCAGCAGCTCACCGAGCGGCCCCGACCAAGAGACCCAGTACTTC. Translating it yields CASSSPSGPDQETQYF.

V gene TRBV10-1 combines with J gene TRBJ1-1; perhaps TRBD1 as D (5 bases). Looked up from germline, CDR1 is WNHNN and CDR2 is SYGVQD (reference sequence). Trimming left V 3 bases short and J 7 bases short, with 18 bases between. The CDR3 totals 15 residues. The CDR3 spells CASSDGAGGLDEAFF. In nucleotides, the CDR3 is TGCGCCAGCAGTGATGGGGCGGGGGGATTGGATGAAGCTTTCTTT.